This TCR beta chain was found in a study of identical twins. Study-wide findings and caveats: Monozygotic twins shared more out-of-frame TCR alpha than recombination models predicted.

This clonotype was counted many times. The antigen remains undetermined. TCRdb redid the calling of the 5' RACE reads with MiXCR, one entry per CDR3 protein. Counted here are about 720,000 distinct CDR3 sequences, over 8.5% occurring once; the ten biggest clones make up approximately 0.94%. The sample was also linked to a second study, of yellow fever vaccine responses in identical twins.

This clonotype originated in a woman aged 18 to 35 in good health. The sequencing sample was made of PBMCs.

The CDR3 is CASSPLKGSGANVLTF. CDR3 DNA sequence: TGCGCCAGCAGCCCTCTGAAGGGATCTGGGGCCAACGTCCTGACTTTC. The chain links TRBV5-1 to TRBJ2-6; D call uncertain. The CDR3 spans 16 residues. The V end lost 4 bases, the J end lost 1 base, and 12 bases lay between the germline ends. The germline V gene encodes CDR1 SGHRS and CDR2 YFSETQ.